These T cell receptor beta chains were read from a single sample in a study of CD8 T cells in Susac syndrome. TCRdb re-called the immunoSEQ multiplex PCR reads through MiXCR, storing one row per CDR3 protein. The repertoire has some 450,000 distinct CDR3 sequences, approximately 85% of them found once; the top ten carry more than 0.09%. Sequencing was carried out using CD8+ T cells from PBMCs. These receptors originate from a human donor with multiple sclerosis. Each CDR3 is given with its conserved first and last residue.

v_gene	j_gene	CDR3aa
TRBV3-1	TRBJ1-3	CASSQDHSGNTIYF
TRBV20-1	TRBJ2-7	CSASDSTTLPYEQYF
TRBV7-8	TRBJ2-7	CASSLDLGEGYEQYF
TRBV7-9	TRBJ2-4	CASSPLGIENIQYF
TRBV6-5	TRBJ1-2	CASSYPNTGTGSYGYTF
TRBV12-3/TRBV12-4	TRBJ2-5	CASSLTGGLWEAQYF
TRBV27	TRBJ2-7	CASSLTETYEQYF
TRBV3-1	TRBJ2-1	CASSHPGQGFNEQFF
TRBV6-5	TRBJ2-3	CASSSGWGGADTQYF
TRBV9	TRBJ2-5	CASSVAMGETQYF
TRBV6-5	TRBJ1-1	CASSGAQNTEAFF
TRBV19	TRBJ2-1	CASSRGSSYNEQFF
TRBV6-5	TRBJ1-3	CASSYPITPGTGEVNTIYF
TRBV30	TRBJ1-3	CAWNGGSGNTIYF
TRBV29-1	TRBJ1-2	CSVVGLQTPGYTF
TRBV6-1	TRBJ1-2	CASSPILQVSYGYTF
TRBV20-1	TRBJ2-2	CSASQNTGELFF
TRBV10-2	TRBJ1-1	CATIDKNTEAFF
TRBV5-1	TRBJ1-4	CASSFGEGAREKLFF
TRBV6-1	TRBJ1-2	CASSLKTGGIDGYTF
TRBV4-1	TRBJ2-7	CASSQELAGETYEQYF
TRBV2	TRBJ2-7	CASTPGHYEQYF